The rows below give T cell receptor beta chains drawn from one sample of a study of T-cell reconstitution after alpha-beta-depleted transplantation in children. TCRdb reprocessed the PCR reads with MiXCR, giving one entry per CDR3 protein. Counted here are roughly 420,000 distinct CDR3 sequences, 15% to 20% occurring once; the ten biggest clones make up less than 30%. The source material was PBMCs, mostly from graft donor cells, sampled 360 days after TCRalphabeta/CD19-depleted stem cell transplant. The receptor set was obtained from a boy less than two years old who had a stem cell transplant for Wiskott-Aldrich syndrome, so the T cells may come from the graft donor. The CDR3 runs from the conserved cysteine through the conserved F or W. D genes are given only for firm matches. The size field is filled for only some rows; it gives once, few, many or a size class.

>TRBV9|17|few|TRBJ2-1|TRBD1
CASSVEAPGTGNNEQFF
TGTGCCAGCAGCGTAGAGGCCCCGGGGACAGGGAACAATGAGCAGTTCTTC
>TRBV20-1|16|-|TRBJ2-1|TRBD2
CSARLAGGPSYNEQFF
TGCAGTGCTAGGTTAGCGGGAGGGCCCTCCTACAATGAGCAGTTCTTC
>TRBV20-1|14|-|TRBJ2-5|TRBD2
CSALRTSDQETQYF
TGCAGTGCTCTCCGGACTAGCGACCAAGAGACCCAGTACTTC
>TRBV11-2|18|few|TRBJ1-2|-
CASSLKLSLRQDNYGYTF
TGTGCCAGCAGCCTCAAACTCTCCCTAAGACAGGATAACTATGGCTACACCTTC
>TRBV6-2/TRBV6-3|14|many|TRBJ2-7|-
CASRLAGEGWEQYF
TGTGCCAGCAGATTAGCAGGAGAAGGATGGGAGCAGTACTTC
>TRBV6-2/TRBV6-3|13|few|TRBJ2-7|-
CASSYSGYYEQYF
TGTGCCAGCAGTTACAGTGGGTACTACGAGCAGTACTTC
>TRBV12-3/TRBV12-4|12|-|TRBJ2-7|-
CASSFKGHEQYF
TGTGCCAGCAGTTTCAAAGGGCATGAGCAGTACTTC
>TRBV28|17|few|TRBJ2-7|TRBD2
CASSFPTTSGFSYEQYF
TGTGCCAGCAGTTTCCCGACCACTAGCGGTTTTTCCTACGAGCAGTACTTC
>TRBV12-3/TRBV12-4|16|-|TRBJ2-1|-
CASSLSPTGYYNEQFF
TGTGCCAGCAGTTTATCCCCCACCGGGTACTACAATGAGCAGTTCTTC
>TRBV12-3/TRBV12-4|14|-|TRBJ2-3|TRBD2
CASSLSGGQDTQYF
TGTGCCAGCAGTTTATCGGGGGGGCAAGATACGCAGTATTTT
>TRBV7-9|17|few|TRBJ2-5|-
CASSFGALGPTQETQYF
TGTGCCAGCAGCTTTGGCGCCCTGGGACCTACGCAGGAGACCCAGTACTTC
>TRBV12-3/TRBV12-4|14|few|TRBJ2-7|TRBD1
CASSRTGAMNEQYF
TGTGCCAGCAGTCGGACAGGGGCGATGAACGAGCAGTACTTC
>TRBV4-1|14|few|TRBJ1-1|-
CASSQGGGLSEAFF
TGCGCCAGCAGCCAAGGGGGGGGGTTGTCTGAAGCTTTCTTT
>TRBV15|14|many|TRBJ2-3|-
CATSREGAGDTQYF
TGTGCCACCAGCAGAGAAGGGGCTGGGGATACGCAGTATTTT
>TRBV20-1|13|few|TRBJ1-2|-
CSAAPGAGYGYTF
TGCAGTGCTGCCCCGGGGGCGGGCTATGGCTACACCTTC
>TRBV5-1|14|-|TRBJ2-1|-
CASSPGGHPNEQFF
TGCGCCAGCAGCCCCGGGGGTCACCCCAATGAGCAGTTCTTC
>TRBV12-3/TRBV12-4|14|-|TRBJ2-7|-
CASSLTGLSYEQYF
TGTGCCAGCAGTTTAACAGGTCTTAGTTACGAGCAGTACTTC
>TRBV5-1|18|-|TRBJ2-1|TRBD2
CASSPSGRAEGSYNEQFF
TGCGCCAGCAGCCCTAGCGGGAGGGCCGAGGGCTCCTACAATGAGCAGTTCTTC
>TRBV6-5|15|-|TRBJ1-4|TRBD1
CASSYRTGLNEKLFF
TGTGCCAGCAGTTACCGGACAGGGCTGAATGAAAAACTGTTTTTT
>TRBV28|13|-|TRBJ1-5|TRBD1
CASIFTGVQPQHF
TGTGCCAGCATCTTCACAGGGGTGCAGCCCCAGCATTTT
>TRBV6-5|13|-|TRBJ2-7|TRBD2
CASSLAGAEEQYF
TGTGCCAGCAGTTTAGCGGGGGCTGAGGAGCAGTACTTC
>TRBV5-1|15|-|TRBJ2-1|TRBD2
CASSITSGRENEQFF
TGCGCCAGCAGCATCACTAGCGGGAGGGAGAATGAGCAGTTCTTC
>TRBV14|13|few|TRBJ2-1|-
CASSQVLAFEQFF
TGTGCCAGCAGCCAAGTTTTGGCCTTTGAGCAGTTCTTC
>TRBV20-1|12|-|TRBJ2-7|-
CSAYDRTYEQYF
TGCAGTGCGTACGACAGGACCTACGAGCAGTACTTC
>TRBV18|13|few|TRBJ2-1|-
CASSPLPGNEQFF
TGTGCCAGCTCACCATTACCGGGAAATGAGCAGTTCTTC
>TRBV29-1|16|-|TRBJ1-4|TRBD1
CSVGGGTVICNEKLFF
TGCAGCGTTGGAGGAGGGACAGTTATCTGTAATGAAAAACTGTTTTTT
>TRBV5-1|16|few|TRBJ2-1|TRBD2
CASSPTLAGGHDEQFF
TGCGCCAGCAGCCCGACTCTAGCGGGGGGGCACGATGAGCAGTTCTTC
>TRBV5-1|14|-|TRBJ2-5|-
CASSQRVGGETQYF
TGCGCCAGCAGCCAAAGGGTCGGAGGGGAGACCCAGTACTTC
>TRBV3-1|15|few|TRBJ1-1|-
CASSPTGRIFTEAFF
TGTGCCAGCAGCCCAACCGGACGGATTTTTACTGAAGCTTTCTTT
>TRBV7-9|17|many|TRBJ2-1|TRBD1
CASSPRTGTDSYNEQFF
TGTGCCAGCAGCCCCCGGACAGGTACTGACTCCTACAATGAGCAGTTCTTC
>TRBV7-2|16|few|TRBJ2-3|TRBD2
CASSPIAGVMADTQYF
TGTGCCAGCAGCCCTATAGCGGGGGTCATGGCAGATACGCAGTATTTT
>TRBV7-8|17|-|TRBJ2-2|-
CASSSPVTRGPTGELFF
TGTGCCAGCAGCTCACCTGTCACCCGGGGGCCCACCGGGGAGCTGTTTTTT
>TRBV4-3|15|few|TRBJ2-6|-
CASSHTVSGANVLTF
TGCGCCAGCAGCCATACAGTCTCTGGGGCCAACGTCCTGACTTTC
>TRBV29-1|13|-|TRBJ1-1|-
CSVTEHGDTEAFF
TGCAGCGTAACCGAGCACGGGGACACTGAAGCTTTCTTT
>TRBV20-1|13|few|TRBJ2-3|-
CSARGRGRDTQYF
TGCAGTGCTAGAGGCAGGGGAAGAGATACGCAGTATTTT
>TRBV10-3|16|-|TRBJ2-2|TRBD2
CAISGLAGVTTGELFF
TGTGCCATCAGCGGACTAGCGGGAGTTACCACCGGGGAGCTGTTTTTT
>TRBV15|15|many|TRBJ2-1|-
CATSRVTKGSNEQFF
TGTGCCACCAGCAGAGTTACAAAAGGTAGCAATGAGCAGTTCTTC
>TRBV12-3/TRBV12-4|16|few|TRBJ1-6|TRBD1
CASSPPRTGWISPLHF
TGTGCCAGCAGCCCCCCGAGGACAGGGTGGATTTCACCCCTCCACTTT
>TRBV6-5|12|-|TRBJ2-3|-
CASRVSTDTQYF
TGTGCCAGCAGGGTCAGCACAGATACGCAGTATTTT
>TRBV4-1|14|few|TRBJ1-1|TRBD1
CASSHSDRATEAFF
TGCGCCAGCAGCCACTCGGACAGGGCCACTGAAGCTTTCTTT
>TRBV28|14|few|TRBJ2-2|-
CASSTLRRTGELFF
TGTGCCAGCAGCACCCTCCGTCGGACCGGGGAGCTGTTTTTT
>TRBV7-6|14|few|TRBJ1-1|-
CASSPGTGGSEAFF
TGTGCCAGCAGCCCAGGAACGGGGGGCAGTGAAGCTTTCTTT
>TRBV12-3/TRBV12-4|15|few|TRBJ2-1|TRBD2
CASSSLGGGPSEQFF
TGTGCCAGCAGTTCCCTCGGGGGAGGGCCTAGCGAGCAGTTCTTC
>TRBV29-1|14|-|TRBJ2-7|TRBD1
CSVVRTGKTYEQYF
TGCAGCGTTGTACGGACAGGGAAGACCTACGAGCAGTACTTC
>TRBV6-2/TRBV6-3|15|once|TRBJ2-7|TRBD1
CASRNPETGDYEQYF
TGTGCCAGCAGGAATCCGGAGACAGGGGACTACGAGCAGTACTTC
>TRBV5-6|15|-|TRBJ1-2|-
CASSLAKLPFYGYTF
TGTGCCAGCAGCTTGGCCAAACTTCCCTTCTATGGCTACACCTTC